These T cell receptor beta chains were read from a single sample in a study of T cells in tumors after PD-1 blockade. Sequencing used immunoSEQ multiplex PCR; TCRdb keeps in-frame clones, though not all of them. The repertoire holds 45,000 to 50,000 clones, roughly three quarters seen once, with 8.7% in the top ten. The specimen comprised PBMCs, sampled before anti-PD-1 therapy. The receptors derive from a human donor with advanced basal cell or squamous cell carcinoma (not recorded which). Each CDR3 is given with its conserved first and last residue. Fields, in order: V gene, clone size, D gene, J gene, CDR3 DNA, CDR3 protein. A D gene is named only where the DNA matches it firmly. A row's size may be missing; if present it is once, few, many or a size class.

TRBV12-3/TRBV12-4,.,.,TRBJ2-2,TGTGCCAGCGGTAGCACCGGGGAGCTGTTTTTT,CASGSTGELFF
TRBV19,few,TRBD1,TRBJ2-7,TGTGCCAGTAGTGGTAGTCGACAGGGGGAGTCCTACGAGCAGTACTTC,CASSGSRQGESYEQYF
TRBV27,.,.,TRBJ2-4,TGTGCCAGCAGTTTAAGTCCTGGGGGCGCCGCCAAAAACATTCAGTACTTC,CASSLSPGGAAKNIQYF
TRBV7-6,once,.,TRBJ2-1,TGTGCCAGCAGCATAGGGGTAGCAGCCAATGAGCAGTTCTTC,CASSIGVAANEQFF
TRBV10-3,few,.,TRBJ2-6,TGTGCCATCAGTGAGGCAGGGACCGGGGCCAACGTCCTGACTTTC,CAISEAGTGANVLTF
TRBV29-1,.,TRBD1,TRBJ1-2,TGCAGCGTTAGGGGGACAGGGGGCGACTATGGCTACACCTTC,CSVRGTGGDYGYTF
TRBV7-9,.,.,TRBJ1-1,TGTGCCAGCAGCTCCGTTGGGGTTAAGTATGAAGCTTTCTTT,CASSSVGVKYEAFF
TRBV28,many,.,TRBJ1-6,TGTGCCAGCAGCCCCACAGGGTTGGTTAATTCACCCCTCCACTTT,CASSPTGLVNSPLHF
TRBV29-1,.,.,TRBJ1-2,TGCAGCGTTGAAGTATGGACAGACTATGGCTACACCTTC,CSVEVWTDYGYTF
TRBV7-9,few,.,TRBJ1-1,TGTGCCAGCAGCTCATCCAGGGGAAAGGTCACTGAAGCTTTCTTT,CASSSSRGKVTEAFF
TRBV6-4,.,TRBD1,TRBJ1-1,TGTGCCAGCAGTGACGGGGGGGACAGAGAAGCTTTCTTT,CASSDGGDREAFF
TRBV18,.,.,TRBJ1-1,TGTGCCAGCTCACCTCCTCTGAGGGCGGTAGGCACTGAAGCTTTCTTT,CASSPPLRAVGTEAFF
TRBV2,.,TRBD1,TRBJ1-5,TGTGCCAGCAGGGGCAACAGGGGAAGAAATCAGCCCCAGCATTTT,CASRGNRGRNQPQHF
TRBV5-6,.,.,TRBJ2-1,TGTGCCAGCAGCCCACAGGATTCCTACAATGAGCAGTTCTTC,CASSPQDSYNEQFF
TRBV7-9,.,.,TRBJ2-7,TGTGCCAGCAGCTTATGGGATGAGCAGTACTTC,CASSLWDEQYF
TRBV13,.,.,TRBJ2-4,TGTGCCAGCAGCTCGGCAGGGGTGGCCAAAAACATTCAGTACTTC,CASSSAGVAKNIQYF
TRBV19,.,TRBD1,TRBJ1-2,TGTGCCAGTAGTAGGGACAGTGGATACGTAGGGAACGGCTACACCTTC,CASSRDSGYVGNGYTF
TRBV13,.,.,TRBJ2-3,TGTGCCAGCAGCTTAGCTTCGGGAGCCACAGATACGCAGTATTTT,CASSLASGATDTQYF
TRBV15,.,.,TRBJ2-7,TGTGCCACCAGCAGGAGCGGCTCCTCCTACGAGCAGTACTTC,CATSRSGSSYEQYF
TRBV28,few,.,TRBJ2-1,TGTGCCAGCAGTTTCGTCTCAGGGGCACCCTACAATGAGCAGTTCTTC,CASSFVSGAPYNEQFF
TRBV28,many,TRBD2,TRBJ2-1,TGTGCCAGCAACCACCCGGCGGGAGACCGTGAGCAGTTCTTC,CASNHPAGDREQFF
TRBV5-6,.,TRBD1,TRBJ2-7,TGTGCCAGCAGCCATCCGGGACAGGACTACGAGCAGTACTTC,CASSHPGQDYEQYF
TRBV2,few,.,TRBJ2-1,TGTGCCAGCAGTGACTATCTACCGGGAAATGAGCAGTTCTTC,CASSDYLPGNEQFF
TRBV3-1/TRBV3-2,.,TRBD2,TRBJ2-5,TGTGCCAGCAGCCCAGGGACTAGCGGGGGGGTATTCGGAGAGACCCAGTACTTC,CASSPGTSGGVFGETQYF
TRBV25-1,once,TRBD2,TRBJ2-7,TGTGCCAGCAGTGATCTTTGGACTAGCGGCCAACCTGGCGTTCACTTC,CASSDLWTSGQPGVHF
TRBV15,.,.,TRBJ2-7,TGTGCCACCAGCAGAGGCAGATCCTACGAGCAGTACTTC,CATSRGRSYEQYF
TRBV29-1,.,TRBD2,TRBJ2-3,TGCAGCGTTGAAGATACGGGGAAGAGCGGGGGAACAGATACGCAGTATTTT,CSVEDTGKSGGTDTQYF
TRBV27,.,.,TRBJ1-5,TGTGCCAGCAGTCCGAGGACAGACCCCCTTAGCAATCAGCCCCAGCATTTT,CASSPRTDPLSNQPQHF
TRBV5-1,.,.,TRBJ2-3,TGCGCCAGCAGCTTGGACGTGACTAGCACAGATACGCAGTATTTT,CASSLDVTSTDTQYF